The clone carrying this T cell receptor (beta chain) showed up many times. Its specificity is not known. The data originate from a study of early T cells in non-severe SARS-CoV-2 infection. TCRdb called the 5' RACE reads again in MiXCR, with one record for every CDR3 protein. The sample records roughly 29,000 distinct CDR3 sequences, less than 6.5% being singletons. The CDR3 totals 14 residues. Unmatched junction bases numbered 8, after V lost 3 bases and J lost 3 bases. Germline V gene lookup returns CDR1 DFQATT and CDR2 SNEGSKA (reference sequence). Study-wide results and limits: The VDJdb matching leaned toward anti-spike CD8 responses and overlooked private and CD4 specificities.

The source was whole blood, collected at baseline. This receptor was taken from an adult who was a healthcare worker with PCR-confirmed SARS-CoV-2 infection or an uninfected control (not recorded which). The chain has TRBV20-1 and TRBJ2-7; 7 bases line up with TRBD2. The CDR3 DNA reads as TGCAGTGCTAGGCGTGGGGGAGGGGACTACGAGCAGTACTTC. It codes for CSARRGGGDYEQYF.